This T cell receptor (beta chain) was documented in a study of regulatory T cells in long-lasting Graves disease. Arm-PCR with iRepertoire HTBI primers amplified the CDR3 regions for these TCR beta libraries. TCRdb reanalysed the multiplex PCR reads using MiXCR and keeps one entry per CDR3 protein. The data contain roughly 420,000 distinct CDR3 sequences, approximately 16% of them singletons. Germline values: CDR1 DFQATT, CDR2 SNEGSKA (reference sequence). With 6 bases removed from V and 4 bases from J, the gap between germline ends came to 15 bases. The CDR3 loop spans 13 amino acids. The time point denotes: newly diagnosed GD, antithyroid drugs for less than 3 months. Making the TCR library involved RNA that had been extracted from PBMCs. Another study also made use of these data, one on T cells in Graves' hyperthyroidism and ophthalmopathy. That paper adds: Blood held most thyroid clonotypes expanded above 0.001 frequency.

The TCR comes from a woman under 30 with Graves disease. This rearrangement joins TRBV20-1 to TRBJ2-5, with D unclear. This sample comprised peripheral blood mononuclear cells (PBMCs), obtained at new diagnosis, from a patient treated with antithyroid drugs. This CDR3 is CSAEDGFRETQYF. Here the CDR3 DNA reads TGCAGTGCAGAGGACGGGTTTAGAGAGACCCAGTACTTC.